Listed below are T cell receptor beta chains from one sample, sequenced in a study of blood T cell repertoires in COVID-19. Here immunoSEQ multiplex PCR was the method, and the copy in TCRdb shows in-frame clones only, minus some. The table includes over 110,000 clones, over 75% detected once. The sample taken for sequencing was PBMCs or T cells enriched from blood (not recorded which). These receptors were taken from a man in his fifties in a cohort exposed to, infected with or recovered from COVID-19 (not recorded which). CDR3s include the opening cysteine and the closing phenylalanine or tryptophan. D genes are given only for firm matches. A clone size is listed for some rows: how often the clone was seen (once, few, many), or a class if it is expanded.

clone_size: NA
j_call: TRBJ1-2
d_call: NA
v_call: TRBV3-1/TRBV3-2
cdr3_nt: TGTGCCAGCAGCCAAGGCGGGGGGGACTATGGCTACACCTTC
cdr3_aa: CASSQGGGDYGYTF

clone_size: NA
j_call: TRBJ2-2
d_call: NA
v_call: TRBV19
cdr3_nt: TGTGCCAGTAGTTCCATCACAGGGATGGGCGGGGAGCTGTTTTTT
cdr3_aa: CASSSITGMGGELFF

clone_size: NA
j_call: TRBJ2-1
d_call: TRBD1
v_call: TRBV15
cdr3_nt: TGTGCCACCAGCAGAGGCAGGGGGATAGCTCACAATGAGCAGTTCTTC
cdr3_aa: CATSRGRGIAHNEQFF

clone_size: NA
j_call: TRBJ2-2
d_call: NA
v_call: TRBV9
cdr3_nt: TGTGCCAGCAGCGTAGTTAGGGGATCCGGGGAGCTGTTTTTT
cdr3_aa: CASSVVRGSGELFF

clone_size: NA
j_call: TRBJ2-1
d_call: TRBD2
v_call: TRBV7-6
cdr3_nt: TGTGCCAGCAGCTTGAGACTAGCGGGGTACAATGAGCAGTTCTTC
cdr3_aa: CASSLRLAGYNEQFF

clone_size: NA
j_call: TRBJ2-5
d_call: TRBD1
v_call: TRBV9
cdr3_nt: TGTGCCAGCAGCGTGACAGGGGGCTTCGAGACCCAGTACTTC
cdr3_aa: CASSVTGGFETQYF

clone_size: NA
j_call: TRBJ2-7
d_call: TRBD2
v_call: TRBV6-2/TRBV6-3
cdr3_nt: TGTGCCAGCAGTTGGGCCGCGGGGACTAGCGGATACGAGCAGTACTTC
cdr3_aa: CASSWAAGTSGYEQYF

clone_size: few
j_call: TRBJ1-2
d_call: NA
v_call: TRBV12-3/TRBV12-4
cdr3_nt: TGTGCCAGCAGCCCAACAGGGCAGGGCTACACCTTC
cdr3_aa: CASSPTGQGYTF

clone_size: NA
j_call: TRBJ1-4
d_call: NA
v_call: TRBV28
cdr3_nt: TGTGCCAGCAGCCTAAGGCGGAGTGATGAAAAACTGTTTTTT
cdr3_aa: CASSLRRSDEKLFF

clone_size: NA
j_call: TRBJ1-4
d_call: NA
v_call: TRBV13
cdr3_nt: TGTGCCAGCAGCTCCTCAGACTTCGGTAATGAAAAACTGTTTTTT
cdr3_aa: CASSSSDFGNEKLFF